This T cell receptor beta chain is from a study of T cell repertoires in cytomegalovirus infection. General study points: Across the ex vivo response, the dominant clonotypes were HLA-C-restricted CMV-specific TCR beta clonotypes.

This clonotype has only one observation. Antigen specificity is unknown. Germline V gene data show CDR1 as LGHNA and CDR2 as YNFKEQ. V lost 4 bases and J lost 7; bases outside the gene matches: 16. The CDR3 totals 17 residues. TCRdb used MiXCR to reprocess the reads, holding one entry per CDR3 protein. The data show roughly 200,000 distinct CDR3 sequences, with roughly two fifths seen just once and 59% held by the top ten. This receptor was taken from a human donor in good health (CMV status not recorded). Some clones in this sample may be carry-over from other donors' samples. V gene TRBV4-2 combines with J gene TRBJ2-3; TRBD2 matches 8 bases. The sample in question was CD8+ T cells from cultured PBMCs, obtained from culture after CMV antigen stimulation. In DNA, the CDR3 is TGTGCCAGCAGCCCCCGCCCCGGGACTAGAAATGATAATACGCAGTATTTT. It yields the protein CASSPRPGTRNDNTQYF.